This TCR beta chain was recorded in a study of T cells in Graves' hyperthyroidism and ophthalmopathy. Study outcomes and limitations: Most clonotypes that expanded in the thyroid above 0.001 also showed up in blood.

About this clonotype: The antigen remains unidentified. A read error is possible here, since a much larger clone lies one base away.

10 ml of fresh peripheral blood supplied the PBMCs. Germline values: CDR1 MNHEY, CDR2 SVGAGI. CDR3 length: 18 amino acids. V shed 2 bases and J 5 bases; nucleotides not matched to a gene: 12. Amplified TCR beta CDR3 regions derived from RNA transcripts. An initial round of RT-PCR targeting the TCR CDR3 relied on the HTBI primer set. TCRdb re-called the multiplex PCR reads through MiXCR, storing one row per CDR3 protein. This sample has approximately 640,000 distinct CDR3 sequences, with around 16% found just once. Specimen: blood. This clonotype originated in a woman in her thirties with Graves' hyperthyroidism. The rearrangement uses TRBV6-5 and TRBJ2-3; 11 nucleotides line up with TRBD2. The DNA of the CDR3 is TGTGCCAGCAGTTACCCCCCTCAGGAACTAGCGGGAGAAGATACGCAGTATTTT. It yields the protein CASSYPPQELAGEDTQYF.